This is a list of T cell receptor beta chains from one sample in a study of metastatic and nonmetastatic thyroid tumors. TCRdb redid the clone calls on the PCR reads using MiXCR. Here the sample spans tens of thousands of clones, about 24% being singletons. The material sequenced was blood. The receptors here all came from a female donor with papillary thyroid cancer or a benign thyroid nodule (not recorded which). Some clones in this sample may be carry-over from other donors' samples. Both conserved end residues are part of each CDR3. Each record gives: V gene, D gene, J gene, clone size, CDR3 DNA, CDR3 protein. The D gene is left open where the match is weak. Rows give clone size only sometimes, using once, few, many, or a class for an expanded clone.

TRBV7-2	.	TRBJ2-1	many	TGTGCCAGCAGCCTCCAGTCTCAAGTGGGGAACAATGAGCAGTTCTTC	CASSLQSQVGNNEQFF
TRBV20-1	.	TRBJ1-1	many	TGCAGTCCCCGAGCAGGGATGAATACTGAAGCTTTCTTT	CSPRAGMNTEAFF
TRBV28	.	TRBJ1-5	few	TGTGCCAGCAGTTTGTTCAGGGCCCCGTGGGTTTATAGCAATCAGCCCCAGCATTTT	CASSLFRAPWVYSNQPQHF
TRBV18	TRBD2	TRBJ2-3	many	TGTGCCAGCTCACCTCGCAGCCTAGCGGGGGGCTACGATACGCAGTATTTT	CASSPRSLAGGYDTQYF
TRBV30	.	TRBJ1-3	.	TGTGCCTGGAGTGTAATGGGTAGAAACACCATATATTTT	CAWSVMGRNTIYF
TRBV20-1	.	TRBJ2-4	many	TGCAGTGCTGGGGGGATACTAGCCAAAAACATTCAGTACTTC	CSAGGILAKNIQYF
TRBV3-1	.	TRBJ1-1	many	TGTGCCAGCAGAGCAGGGGAAAGTAACACTGAAGCTTTCTTT	CASRAGESNTEAFF
TRBV27	.	TRBJ1-1	many	TGTGCCAGCAGTTTATTCAGGGGCGGGGAAGCTTTCTTT	CASSLFRGGEAFF
TRBV19	TRBD1	TRBJ2-1	many	TGTGCCAGTAGTGGTGGGGACAGGGGCAAGGGGCCTCCGTTCTTC	CASSGGDRGKGPPFF
TRBV12-3/TRBV12-4	TRBD1	TRBJ1-1	many	TGTGCCAGCAGTCTTTCCGGGACAGGAGGCACTGAAGCTTTCTTT	CASSLSGTGGTEAFF
TRBV7-9	TRBD2	TRBJ2-1	.	TGTGCCAGCAGCGCCGCACTAGCGGGGTGTGGGTTCTTC	CASSAALAGCGFF
TRBV13	.	TRBJ2-7	.	TGTGCCAGCATGCCTAGCGCCTTCTACGAGCAGTACTTC	CASMPSAFYEQYF
TRBV19	.	TRBJ2-2	many	TGTGCCAGTAGTGCCCGGCAGGGATACACCGGGGAGCTGTTTTTT	CASSARQGYTGELFF
TRBV4-3	.	TRBJ2-1	many	TGCGCCAGCAGCCAAGATGGGAACGCCCCCAATGAGCAGTTCTTC	CASSQDGNAPNEQFF
TRBV7-9	.	TRBJ2-7	.	TGTGCCAGCAGCTCCCGGACAGCTCCGACGTACGAGCAGTACTTC	CASSSRTAPTYEQYF
TRBV20-1	.	TRBJ2-7	.	TGCAGTGCTAGAGATCTTCAGGGGCCAAATTACGAGCAGTACTTC	CSARDLQGPNYEQYF
TRBV27	.	TRBJ2-6	.	TGTGCCAGCAGTTCAGGTTTCTCTGGGGCCAACGTCCTGACTTTC	CASSSGFSGANVLTF
TRBV18	.	TRBJ2-1	.	TGTGCCAGCTCACCAGGGGAAGTGCAGTTCTTC	CASSPGEVQFF
TRBV7-9	.	TRBJ2-2	.	TGTGCCAGCACCTTATACCTCACCGGGGAGCTGTTTTTT	CASTLYLTGELFF
TRBV27	TRBD1	TRBJ1-4	many	TGTGCCAGCAGTTTGATCTTTGACAGGGTTGAAAAACTGTTTTTT	CASSLIFDRVEKLFF
TRBV6-2/TRBV6-3	TRBD1	TRBJ2-7	medium-sized	TGTGCCAGCAGTTTCCGGGACAGAGGCTACGAGCAGTACTTC	CASSFRDRGYEQYF
TRBV6-4	TRBD2	TRBJ2-6	medium-sized	TGTGCCAGCAGTGCGCAAGCGGGGGGATCGGGGGCCAACGTCCTGACTTTC	CASSAQAGGSGANVLTF
TRBV20-1	TRBD1	TRBJ2-7	once	TGCAGTGCAAAGGGGACGGGACAGGGAGTTTACGAGCAGTACTTC	CSAKGTGQGVYEQYF
TRBV10-3	TRBD2	TRBJ2-7	many	TGTGCCATCAGTGACCTGGGGAGGGACTCCTACGAGCAGTACTTC	CAISDLGRDSYEQYF
TRBV2	.	TRBJ1-3	many	TGTGCCAGCAGTGACACAACCTCGGGGGGTGGAAACACCATATATTTT	CASSDTTSGGGNTIYF
TRBV19	.	TRBJ2-7	many	TGTGCCAGTAAATCTGGGGATAGCTACGAGCAGTACTTC	CASKSGDSYEQYF
TRBV2	.	TRBJ2-7	medium-sized	TGTGCCAGCAGTGTCTTGACGGCCTACGAGCAGTACTTC	CASSVLTAYEQYF
TRBV6-2/TRBV6-3	.	TRBJ2-2	many	TGTGCCAGCAGCTCCGGGATGCGGGACACCGGGGAGCTGTTTTTT	CASSSGMRDTGELFF
TRBV24-1	TRBD1	TRBJ1-5	medium-sized	TGTGCCACCAGCAGACAGGGACAGCCCCAGCATTTT	CATSRQGQPQHF
TRBV30	.	TRBJ1-6	many	TGTGCCTGGAGTGTTGGGGGGAGCTCCTATAATTCACCCCTCCACTTT	CAWSVGGSSYNSPLHF
TRBV27	.	TRBJ1-6	.	TGTGCCAGCAGTTTATCTGGGGGACCCCTCCCACCCCTCCACTTT	CASSLSGGPLPPLHF
TRBV6-4	TRBD1	TRBJ2-3	medium-sized	TGTGCCAGCAGTGAGACGACAGGGGGCGCAGATACGCAGTATTTT	CASSETTGGADTQYF
TRBV25-1	TRBD1	TRBJ1-3	.	TGTGCCAGCAGTGTAACAGGGGGGGCGAACACCATATATTTT	CASSVTGGANTIYF
TRBV25-1	TRBD2	TRBJ2-3	.	TGTGCCAGCAGACTAGCGGGAGAGGGAACGGCAGATACGCAGTATTTT	CASRLAGEGTADTQYF
TRBV5-1	TRBD1	TRBJ2-7	.	TGCGCCAGCAGCCCCGCCGGGACAGGAGCCTACGAGCAGTACTTC	CASSPAGTGAYEQYF
TRBV4-3	TRBD2	TRBJ2-2	many	TGCGCCAGCAGCCAAGGGGGAGGGGTGAACACCGGGGAGCTGTTTTTT	CASSQGGGVNTGELFF
TRBV2	.	TRBJ1-2	few	TGTGCCAGCATTGAATCGTTGTCTAACTATGGCTACACCTTC	CASIESLSNYGYTF
TRBV5-1	.	TRBJ2-7	many	TGCGCCAGCAGCTTGGGACAGGGCGGGGACGAGCAGTACTTC	CASSLGQGGDEQYF
TRBV27	.	TRBJ2-3	.	TGTGCCAGCAGTTTCTCTGGAGGGCCACCAGATACGCAGTATTTT	CASSFSGGPPDTQYF
TRBV27	.	TRBJ1-2	few	TGTGCCAGCGGTTTAGCATTTTATGAACGATACACCTTC	CASGLAFYERYTF
TRBV7-3	.	TRBJ2-5	many	TGTGCCAGCAGCCGGACAGTCCAAGAGACCCAGTACTTC	CASSRTVQETQYF
TRBV28	.	TRBJ1-2	medium-sized	TGTGCCAGCAGTCCTGAGACGGGAGGTGTCTATGGCTACACCTTC	CASSPETGGVYGYTF
TRBV6-5	.	TRBJ2-1	few	TGTGCCAGCAGTTACTCGTTGCCAAGCTCCTACAATGAGCAGTTCTTC	CASSYSLPSSYNEQFF
TRBV28	.	TRBJ1-2	medium-sized	TGTGCCAGCAGTCGGAGCCATGGCTACACCTTC	CASSRSHGYTF
TRBV20-1	TRBD2	TRBJ2-5	.	TGCAGTGCTAGAGGGGGGGCTAGCGGGAAGTCGGGGGAGACCCAGTACTTC	CSARGGASGKSGETQYF
TRBV15	.	TRBJ2-5	many	TGTGCCACCAGCAGAGGAAGTGGATGGCGTACTCAAGAGACCCAGTACTTC	CATSRGSGWRTQETQYF
TRBV7-2	.	TRBJ2-7	many	TGTGCCAGCCGCCTCGACTGGACAGATTACGAGCAGTACTTC	CASRLDWTDYEQYF
TRBV12-3/TRBV12-4	.	TRBJ1-2	many	TGTGCCAGCAGTTTAGCAACAGGGTTGGGCGGCTACACCTTC	CASSLATGLGGYTF
TRBV20-1	.	TRBJ1-4	.	TGCAGTGCTAGTGCCCAGGGAAGAAATGAAAAACTGTTTTTT	CSASAQGRNEKLFF
TRBV4-2	TRBD2	TRBJ2-3	.	TGTGCCAGCAGCACCCTAGAGGTCGTAGCGGGAGTGACAGATACGCAGTATTTT	CASSTLEVVAGVTDTQYF
TRBV7-7	.	TRBJ2-5	many	TGTGCCAGCAGCTTTTCATCCCAAGAGACCCAGTACTTC	CASSFSSQETQYF
TRBV7-6	.	TRBJ2-1	.	TGTGCCAGCAGCCCCGGGAACGAGCAGTTCTTC	CASSPGNEQFF
TRBV20-1	.	TRBJ2-1	.	TGCAGTGCTACTCGGGACTCTCGTAATGAGCAGTTCTTC	CSATRDSRNEQFF
TRBV6-2/TRBV6-3	.	TRBJ1-2	.	TGTGCCAGCAGGAGCGGAGGTGGTTCTTGGTCTGGCTACACCTTC	CASRSGGGSWSGYTF
TRBV28	.	TRBJ1-5	medium-sized	TGTGCCAGCAGTACTCAGGACAGATACTTTGACCCCCAGCATTTT	CASSTQDRYFDPQHF
TRBV19	.	TRBJ1-1	few	TGTGCCAGTAGTATTAGGCACCATACCACTGAAGCTTTCTTT	CASSIRHHTTEAFF